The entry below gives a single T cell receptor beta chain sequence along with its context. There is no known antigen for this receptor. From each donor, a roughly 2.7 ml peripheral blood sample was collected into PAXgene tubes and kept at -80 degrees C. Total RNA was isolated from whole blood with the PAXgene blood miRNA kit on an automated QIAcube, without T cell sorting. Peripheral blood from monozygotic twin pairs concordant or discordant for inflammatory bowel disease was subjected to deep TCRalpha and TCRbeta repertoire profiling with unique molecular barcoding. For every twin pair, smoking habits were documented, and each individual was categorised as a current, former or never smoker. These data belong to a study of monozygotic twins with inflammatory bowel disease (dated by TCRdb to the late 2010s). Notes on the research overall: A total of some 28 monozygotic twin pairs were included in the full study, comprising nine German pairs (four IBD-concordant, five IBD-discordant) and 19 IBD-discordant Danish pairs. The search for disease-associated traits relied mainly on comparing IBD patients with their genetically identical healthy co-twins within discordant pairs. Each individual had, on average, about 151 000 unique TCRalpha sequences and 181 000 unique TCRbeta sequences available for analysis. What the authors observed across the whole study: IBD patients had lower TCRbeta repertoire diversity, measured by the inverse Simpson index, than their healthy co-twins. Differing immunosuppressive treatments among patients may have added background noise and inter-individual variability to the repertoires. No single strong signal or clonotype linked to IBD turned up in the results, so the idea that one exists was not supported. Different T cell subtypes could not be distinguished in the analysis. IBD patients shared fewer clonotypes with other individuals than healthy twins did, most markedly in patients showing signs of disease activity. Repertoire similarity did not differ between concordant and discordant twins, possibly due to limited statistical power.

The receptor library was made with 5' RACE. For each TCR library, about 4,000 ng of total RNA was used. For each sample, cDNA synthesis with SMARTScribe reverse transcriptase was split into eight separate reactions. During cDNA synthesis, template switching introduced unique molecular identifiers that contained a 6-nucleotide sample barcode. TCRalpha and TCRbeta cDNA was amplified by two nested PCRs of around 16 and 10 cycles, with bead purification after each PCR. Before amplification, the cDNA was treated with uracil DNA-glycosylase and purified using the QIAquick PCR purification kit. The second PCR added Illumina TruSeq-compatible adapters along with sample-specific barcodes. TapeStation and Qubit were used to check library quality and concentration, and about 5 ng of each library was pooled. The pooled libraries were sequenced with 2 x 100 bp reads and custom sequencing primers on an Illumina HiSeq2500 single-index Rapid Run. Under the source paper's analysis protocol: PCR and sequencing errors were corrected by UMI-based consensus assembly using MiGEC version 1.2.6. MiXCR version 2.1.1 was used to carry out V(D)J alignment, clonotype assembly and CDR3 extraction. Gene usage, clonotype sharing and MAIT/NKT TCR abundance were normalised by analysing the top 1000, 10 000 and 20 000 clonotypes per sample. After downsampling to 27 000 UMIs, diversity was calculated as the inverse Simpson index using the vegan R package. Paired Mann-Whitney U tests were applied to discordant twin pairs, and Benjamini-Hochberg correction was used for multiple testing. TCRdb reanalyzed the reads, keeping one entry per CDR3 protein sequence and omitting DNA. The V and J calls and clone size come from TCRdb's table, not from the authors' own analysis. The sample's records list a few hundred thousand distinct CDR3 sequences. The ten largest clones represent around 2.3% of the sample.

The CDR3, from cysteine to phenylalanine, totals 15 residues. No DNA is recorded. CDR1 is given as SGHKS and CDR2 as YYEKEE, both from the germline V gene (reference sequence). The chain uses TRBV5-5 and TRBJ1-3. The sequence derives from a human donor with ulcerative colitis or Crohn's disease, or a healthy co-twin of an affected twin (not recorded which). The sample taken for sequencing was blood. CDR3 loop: CASSLEAHSGNTIYF.